Below are 10 T cell receptor beta chains sequenced from a single sample in a study of post-analysis software for immune sequencing data. Whole-study results and caveats: Higher frequency in patients than in controls was seen for about five TRBV segments, with TRBV5-6, TRBV5-1 and TRBV20-1 among them.

cDNA libraries for TCR beta contained unique molecular identifiers. Each CDR3 protein is one row after TCRdb ran MiXCR on the PCR reads. The sample yields roughly 540,000 distinct CDR3 sequences, 30% to 40% seen once. Their cognate antigens are unknown. Sequencing was performed on blood. The receptor set was obtained from a girl under 18 with multiple sclerosis.

J is TRBJ2-2 and V is TRBV20-1; D possibly uses TRBD1 or TRBD2 (5 bases each). Germline assignment: CDR1 DFQATT and CDR2 SNEGSKA (reference sequence). The CDR3 has 17 residues. Trimming shortened V by 0 bases and J by 0 bases, and 14 bases separated the two germline ends. DNA for the CDR3: TGCAGTGCTAGAGATGTTCGGGGCCTCGCGAACACCGGGGAGCTGTTTTTT. Protein: CSARDVRGLANTGELFF.

This clonotype was detected a few times. V is TRBV6-1 and J is TRBJ1-6; 7 bases line up with TRBD1. V dropped 7 bases and J dropped 9; count of bases not matched to a gene: 6. This CDR3 has 13 amino acids. Germline CDR1 MNHNS, CDR2 SASEGT. The CDR3 DNA is TGTGCCAGCAAGACAGGGATAGGTTCACCCCTCCACTTT. Translating gives CASKTGIGSPLHF.

The chain has TRBV10-3 and TRBJ2-5, with D perhaps matching TRBD2 (6 bases). V was trimmed by 10 bases and J by 1 base, leaving 13 bases between them. CDR3 length: 13 amino acids. Looked up from germline, CDR1 is ENHRY and CDR2 is SYGVKD. CDR3 sequence (DNA): TGTGCCACATGGGGGGAAGCCCAAGAGACCCAGTACTTC. Translating gives CATWGEAQETQYF.

This clonotype turned up a few times. This rearrangement joins TRBV20-1 to TRBJ2-1, with D possibly being TRBD1 or TRBD2 (6 bases each). V dropped 6 bases and J dropped 4 bases, with 16 bases sitting between them. Germline V CDR1 and CDR2: DFQATT, SNEGSKA (reference sequence). This CDR3 is 14 amino acids long. CDR3 amino acids: CSASWGARYNEQFF. In DNA, the CDR3 is TGCAGTGCCTCATGGGGGGCGAGGTACAATGAGCAGTTCTTC.

This clonotype was seen more than once but under ten times. The genes are TRBV29-1 and TRBJ2-2, with D tentatively TRBD2 (6 bases). The CDR3 totals 14 residues. Germline V gives CDR1 SQVTM, CDR2 ANQGSEA. V was pared by 8 bases and J by 0 bases, with 13 bases between. The CDR3 sequence: CSMLRDTNTGELFF. CDR3 DNA: TGCAGCATGTTGCGGGATACGAACACCGGGGAGCTGTTTTTT.

This chain uses TRBV29-1 with TRBJ1-4; 10 bases align to TRBD1. CDR1 SQVTM and CDR2 ANQGSEA come from the germline V gene. CDR3 length: 13 amino acids. The trim removed 6 bases at V and 7 bases at J, leaving 5 bases unmatched. CDR3 coding DNA: TGCAGCGTCGAGGGACAGGGGAGTGAAAAACTGTTTTTT. This sequence encodes CSVEGQGSEKLFF.

At least ten counts were recorded for this clonotype. V is TRBV4-1 and J is TRBJ2-5; D perhaps matches TRBD2 (6 bases). The CDR3 spans 16 residues. V gave up 4 bases and J gave up 0 bases, with 15 bases separating them. CDR1 and CDR2 (germline): MGHRA, YSYEKL. The CDR3 loop reads CASSPLGGGNQETQYF. The DNA of the CDR3 is TGCGCCAGCAGCCCCCTGGGTGGAGGGAACCAAGAGACCCAGTACTTC.

The rearrangement joins TRBV20-1 to TRBJ2-1; perhaps TRBD2 as D (5 bases). V was cut by 1 base and J by 2 bases, with 24 bases left in between. Germline assignment: CDR1 DFQATT and CDR2 SNEGSKA (reference sequence). The CDR3 covers 19 residues. The CDR3 DNA follows: TGCAGTGCTAGAGCTCGGAAAGCTGAGGGCCTGGGCACCTACAATGAGCAGTTCTTC. Amino acid sequence: CSARARKAEGLGTYNEQFF.

The rearrangement uses TRBV15 and TRBJ2-5; no clear D gene. This CDR3 contains 12 residues. Germline V gene sequence: CDR1 LNHNV, CDR2 YYDKDF (reference sequence). The V gene lost 4 bases and the J gene lost 5 bases, with 8 bases spanning the gap. CDR3 sequence (DNA): TGTGCCACCAGCATAGCTGGGGAGACCCAGTACTTC. This sequence encodes CATSIAGETQYF.

In its sample, this clonotype was seen a few times. The rearrangement links TRBV12-3 or TRBV12-4 to TRBJ2-5; D perhaps matches TRBD2 (6 bases). V lost 6 bases to trimming and J lost 2 bases, with 25 bases between them. The CDR3 is 18 amino acids. The CDR3 protein is CASSPGPRLVDKQETQYF. In DNA, the CDR3 is TGTGCCAGCAGCCCCGGCCCAAGACTAGTAGACAAACAAGAGACCCAGTACTTC.